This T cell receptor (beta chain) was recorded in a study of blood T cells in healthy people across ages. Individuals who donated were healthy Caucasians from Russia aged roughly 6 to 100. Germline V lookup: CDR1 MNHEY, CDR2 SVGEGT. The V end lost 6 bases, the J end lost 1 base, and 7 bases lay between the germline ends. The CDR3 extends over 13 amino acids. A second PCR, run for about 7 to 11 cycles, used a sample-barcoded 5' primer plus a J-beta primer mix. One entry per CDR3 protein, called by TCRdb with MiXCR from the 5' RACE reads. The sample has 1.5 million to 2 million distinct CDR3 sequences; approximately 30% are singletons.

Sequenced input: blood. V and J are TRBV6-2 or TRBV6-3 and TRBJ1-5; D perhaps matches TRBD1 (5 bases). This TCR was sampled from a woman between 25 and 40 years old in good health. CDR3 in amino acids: CASRGTSNQPQHF. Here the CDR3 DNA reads TGTGCCAGCAGGGGGACGAGCAATCAGCCCCAGCATTTT.